This T cell receptor (beta chain) was obtained from a study of blood T cell repertoires in COVID-19. Turning to the study itself: Sources were T cells, B-cell-depleted T cells, or PBMCs; the material itself was cDNA or gDNA.

Per the study methods: From reference gene primer amplification, estimates of nucleated cell counts were derived. Assay used: immunoSEQ multiplex PCR; TCRdb lists only in-frame clones, some missing. Clone size and V and J calls were adopted from that table, with D and trimming inferred from the DNA. The sample lists roughly 230,000 clones; about 88% were seen once. This study enrolled people aged 18 to 89 from around 25 US geographic areas. Participant reports of clinical history set cohort assignment. Trimming removed 5 bases from V and 8 bases from J; junction bases left unmatched: 9. The germline gives CDR1 SEHNR, CDR2 FQNEAQ (reference sequence). The CDR3 spans 14 residues.

The sequenced sample was PBMCs or T cells enriched from blood (not recorded which). The sequence was obtained from a woman aged 45-65 years who had been exposed to COVID-19. This rearrangement joins TRBV7-9 to TRBJ1-1; 9 bases match TRBD1. The CDR3 protein is CASSLGQGKVEAFF. DNA of the CDR3: TGTGCCAGCAGCCTGGGACAGGGAAAAGTCGAAGCTTTCTTT.